The clone carrying this TCR beta chain was seen repeatedly, ten times or more. These data come from a study of T-cell memory formation after mild COVID-19. TCRdb recomputed calls from the 5' RACE reads with MiXCR, one row per CDR3 protein. The sample carries tens of thousands of distinct CDR3 sequences, under 7.5% recorded once. Trimming removed 8 bases at V and 3 bases at J, with 22 bases between. This CDR3 is 15 amino acids long. In germline, CDR1 is SQVTM, CDR2 ANQGSEA. Input material: PBMCs or a T cell subset sorted from them (not recorded which). The TCR sequence derives from a man between 18 and 35 years old who had mild COVID-19 (a few samples of this study predate the infection). Cell type and time point are not known. The chain employs TRBV29-1 and TRBJ2-5; D is possibly TRBD1 (6 bases). CDR3 sequence: CSLLSPGTTKETQYF. The CDR3 region has the DNA TGCAGCCTCCTCTCCCCCGGGACAACCAAAGAGACCCAGTACTTC. Full variable domain (missing parts from reference TRBV29-1 and TRBJ2-5): SAVISQKPSRDICQRGTSLTIQCQVDSQVTMMFWYRQQPGQSLTLIATANQGSEATYESGFVIDKFPISRPNLTFSTLTVSNMSPEDSSIYLCSLLSPGTTKETQYFGPGTRLLVL.